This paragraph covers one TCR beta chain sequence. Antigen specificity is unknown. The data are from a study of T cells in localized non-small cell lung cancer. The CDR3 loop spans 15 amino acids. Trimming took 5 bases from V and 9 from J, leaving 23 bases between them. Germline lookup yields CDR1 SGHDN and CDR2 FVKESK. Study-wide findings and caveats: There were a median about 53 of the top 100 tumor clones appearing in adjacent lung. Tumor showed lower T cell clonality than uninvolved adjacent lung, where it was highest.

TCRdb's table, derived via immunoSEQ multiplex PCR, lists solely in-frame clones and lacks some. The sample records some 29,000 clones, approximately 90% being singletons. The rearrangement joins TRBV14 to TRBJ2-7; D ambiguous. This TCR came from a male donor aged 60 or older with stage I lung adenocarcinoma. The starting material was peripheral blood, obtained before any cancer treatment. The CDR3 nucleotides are TGTGCCAGCAGCTACGGACGCACCGGCGATCGTGGGCAGTACTTC. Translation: CASSYGRTGDRGQYF.